This T cell receptor (beta chain) was sequenced in a study of T cell responses to AZD1222 COVID-19 vaccine. Assay used: immunoSEQ multiplex PCR; TCRdb lists only in-frame clones, some missing. The top ten clones hold 1.7% of a sample with 200,000 to 250,000 clones, around 94% of them seen once. Germline-derived CDR1 and CDR2 are SGHTA and FQGTGA. CDR3 size: 15 residues. Losses at the gene ends were 2 bases for V and 3 bases for J; bases not matched to a gene: 4. This clone was observed a single time. Antigen specificity is unknown. General study points: Vaccine-related CD4 TCRs covered spike, predominating at 160-218 and 743-854.

The sequenced sample was peripheral blood, obtained 28 days after the second dose of the MenACWY control vaccine. The TCR was taken from an adult who received the MenACWY meningococcal vaccine as a control. The rearrangement links TRBV7-3 to TRBJ2-1, with 7 positions matching TRBD2. CDR3 loop: CASSLYGRYYNEQFF. DNA of the CDR3: TGTGCCAGCAGCTTATACGGGAGGTACTACAATGAGCAGTTCTTC.